This T cell receptor beta chain was documented in a study of OX40 agonist ivuxolimab in advanced cancers. Study information: Under the entry rules, prior anti-PD-1, anti-PD-L1 or anti-CTLA-4 therapy was allowed, and roughly 41% had some.

Study-wide findings and caveats: Compared with CD4+, CD8+ T cells on average had more expanded clones.

Between the trimmed V and J ends, which lost 5 bases and 0 bases, there was a span of 16 bases. There are 16 residues in the CDR3. Germline lookup yields CDR1 SGHTA and CDR2 FQGTGA. Method: immunoSEQ multiplex PCR; TCRdb's copy keeps in-frame clones and lacks some. The data contain tens of thousands of clones, approximately 78% of them singletons. Comment on this clone: Its antigen remains unidentified.

The V and J genes are TRBV7-3 and TRBJ1-1; D is possibly TRBD1 (5 bases). The clonotype was recovered from an adult with an advanced solid tumor such as melanoma, head and neck, liver or kidney cancer. Here the sequenced sample was CD4+ or CD8+ T cells sorted from blood, taken in a trial of the OX40 agonist ivuxolimab. This CDR3 reads CASSRQTASMNTEAFF. The CDR3 DNA reads as TGTGCCAGCAGCCGCCAGACAGCAAGTATGAACACTGAAGCTTTCTTT.